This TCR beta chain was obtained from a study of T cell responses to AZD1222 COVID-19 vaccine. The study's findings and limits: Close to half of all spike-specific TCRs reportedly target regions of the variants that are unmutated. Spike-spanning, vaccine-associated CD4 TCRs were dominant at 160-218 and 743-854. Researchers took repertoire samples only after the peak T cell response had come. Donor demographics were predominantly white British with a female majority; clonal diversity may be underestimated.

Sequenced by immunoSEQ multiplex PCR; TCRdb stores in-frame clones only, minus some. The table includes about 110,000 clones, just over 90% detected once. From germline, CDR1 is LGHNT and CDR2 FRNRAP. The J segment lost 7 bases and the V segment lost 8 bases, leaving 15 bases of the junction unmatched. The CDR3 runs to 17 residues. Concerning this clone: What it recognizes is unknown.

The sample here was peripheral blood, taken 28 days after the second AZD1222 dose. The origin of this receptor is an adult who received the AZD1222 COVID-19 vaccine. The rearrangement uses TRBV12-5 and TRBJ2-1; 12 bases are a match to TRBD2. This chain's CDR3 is CASSSRRELAGGNEQFF. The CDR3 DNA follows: TGTGCTAGTAGCTCCAGACGGGAGCTAGCGGGAGGGAATGAGCAGTTCTTC.